This entry concerns a single T cell receptor beta chain. What it recognizes is unknown. The entry originates in a study of T cell responses to AZD1222 COVID-19 vaccine. On the study more broadly: Recipients boosted at about 4 weeks or about 12 weeks are pooled.

In germline, CDR1 is MNHNS, CDR2 SASEGT. The CDR3 is 14 amino acids. The junction had 6 bases not matched to a gene; V was cut back by 0 bases and J by 8 bases. Study conclusions and caveats: Spike-specific TCR repertoires showed rising breadth and depth after two AZD1222 doses. Donors were mostly white British, more females; clonal diversity possibly underestimated.

Profiled with immunoSEQ multiplex PCR; TCRdb holds only in-frame clones, not every one. The sample has 150,000 to 200,000 clones, under 95% seen once; the top ten hold 1.1% to 1.5%. Material: peripheral blood, obtained on day 0 of AZD1222 vaccination. This rearrangement joins TRBV6-1 to TRBJ1-1; 7 nucleotides align to TRBD1. The source of this sequence is an adult in good health. The CDR3 DNA reads as TGTGCCAGCAGTGAAGCCCTCAGGGGGGCGGAAGCTTTCTTT. Protein sequence: CASSEALRGAEAFF.